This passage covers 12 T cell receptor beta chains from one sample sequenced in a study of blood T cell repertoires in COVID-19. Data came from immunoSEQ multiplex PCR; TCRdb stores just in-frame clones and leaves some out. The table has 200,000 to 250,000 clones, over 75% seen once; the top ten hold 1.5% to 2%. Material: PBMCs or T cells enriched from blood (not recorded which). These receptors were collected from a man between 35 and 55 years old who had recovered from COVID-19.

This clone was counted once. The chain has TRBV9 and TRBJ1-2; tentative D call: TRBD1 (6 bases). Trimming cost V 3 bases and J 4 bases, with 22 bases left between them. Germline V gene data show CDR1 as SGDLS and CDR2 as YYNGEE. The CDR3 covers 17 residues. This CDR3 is CASSATLVGAEGYGYTF. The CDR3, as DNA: TGTGCCAGCAGCGCCACCCTTGTGGGGGCAGAGGGCTATGGCTACACCTTC.

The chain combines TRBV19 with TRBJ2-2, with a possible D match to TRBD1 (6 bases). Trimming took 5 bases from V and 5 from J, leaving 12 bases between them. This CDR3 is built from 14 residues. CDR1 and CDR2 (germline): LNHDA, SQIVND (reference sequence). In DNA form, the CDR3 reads TGTGCCAGTAGTCAGGGGCAATGGACCGGGGAGCTGTTTTTT. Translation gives CASSQGQWTGELFF.

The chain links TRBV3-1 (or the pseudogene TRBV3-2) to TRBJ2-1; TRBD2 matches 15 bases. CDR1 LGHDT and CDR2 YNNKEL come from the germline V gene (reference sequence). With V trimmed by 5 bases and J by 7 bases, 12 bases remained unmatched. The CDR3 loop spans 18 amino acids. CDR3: CASSSYLHGTSGRNEQFF. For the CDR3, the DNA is TGTGCCAGCAGCTCGTACCTACACGGGACTAGCGGGAGGAATGAGCAGTTCTTC.

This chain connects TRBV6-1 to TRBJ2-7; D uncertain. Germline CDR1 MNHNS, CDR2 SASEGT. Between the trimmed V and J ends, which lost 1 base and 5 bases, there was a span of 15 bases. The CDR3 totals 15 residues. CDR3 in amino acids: CASSEVIAALDEQYF. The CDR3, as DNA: TGTGCCAGCAGTGAAGTGATAGCAGCCTTGGACGAGCAGTACTTC.

CDR3 region: CASSVKGPHSNQPQHF. As DNA, the CDR3 is TGTGCCAGCAGCGTCAAGGGGCCCCATAGCAATCAGCCCCAGCATTTT. This chain connects TRBV27 to TRBJ1-5; D might be TRBD1 (5 bases). CDR3 length equals 16 residues. V dropped 6 bases and J dropped 0 bases, with 15 bases sitting between them. The germline V gene encodes CDR1 MNHEY and CDR2 SMNVEV (reference sequence).

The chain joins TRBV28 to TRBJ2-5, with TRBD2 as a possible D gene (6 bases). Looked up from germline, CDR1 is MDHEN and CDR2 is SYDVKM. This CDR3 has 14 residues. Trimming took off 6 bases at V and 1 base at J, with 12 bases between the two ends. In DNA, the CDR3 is TGTGCCAGCAGGATAGCGGAACGCCAAGAGACCCAGTACTTC. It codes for CASRIAERQETQYF.

For the CDR3, the DNA is TGTGCCAGCAGCTTAGAATTGGGGCAGAGACATGGCTACACCTTC. This codes for CASSLELGQRHGYTF. V usage is TRBV7-2 and J usage is TRBJ1-2; the D gene is possibly TRBD1 (5 bases). Germline V CDR1 and CDR2: SGHTA, FQGNSA. Trimming removed 1 base at V and 6 bases at J, with 15 bases between. This CDR3 has 15 residues.

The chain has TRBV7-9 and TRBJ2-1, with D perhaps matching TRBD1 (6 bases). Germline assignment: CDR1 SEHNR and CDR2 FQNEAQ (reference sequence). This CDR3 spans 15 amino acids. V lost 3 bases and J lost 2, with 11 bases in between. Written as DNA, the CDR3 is TGTGCCAGCAGCTTCGACAGGTCCCCCTACAATGAGCAGTTCTTC. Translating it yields CASSFDRSPYNEQFF.

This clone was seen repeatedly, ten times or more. Written as DNA, the CDR3 is TGTGCCAGCAGCTTAGACCCAGCGCCCGAGGATGAGCAGTTCTTC. Its translation: CASSLDPAPEDEQFF. The rearrangement links TRBV11-2 to TRBJ2-1; no clear D. Germline V gives CDR1 SGHAT, CDR2 FQNNGV. The V end was cut by 0 bases, the J end by 8 bases, with 14 bases between. CDR3 length equals 15 residues. The full variable domain, its missing parts supplied by reference TRBV11-2 and TRBJ2-1, is EAGVAQSPRYKIIEKRQSVAFWCNPISGHATLYWYQQILGQGPKLLIQFQNNGVVDDSQLPKDRFSAERLKGVDSTLKIQPAKLEDSAVYLCASSLDPAPEDEQFFGPGTRLTVL.

CDR3: CASSKAVDYGYTF. In DNA, the CDR3 is TGTGCCAGCAGCAAGGCGGTGGACTATGGCTACACCTTC. The rearrangement uses TRBV5-4 and TRBJ1-2; D is unclear. The CDR3 runs to 13 residues. CDR1 is SGHNT, CDR2 YYREEE, per germline (reference sequence). The ends were cut back, 4 bases at V and 3 bases at J, with 10 bases in the middle.

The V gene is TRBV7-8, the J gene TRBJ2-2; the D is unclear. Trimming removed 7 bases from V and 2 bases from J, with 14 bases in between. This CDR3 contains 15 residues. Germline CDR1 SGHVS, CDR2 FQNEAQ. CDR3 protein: CASNKLRQNTGELFF. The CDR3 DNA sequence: TGTGCCAGCAACAAATTGCGGCAAAACACCGGGGAGCTGTTTTTT.

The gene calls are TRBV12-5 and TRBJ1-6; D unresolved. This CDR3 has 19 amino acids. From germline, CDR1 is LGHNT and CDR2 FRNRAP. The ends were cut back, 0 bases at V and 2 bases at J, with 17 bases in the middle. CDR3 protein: CASGLVTGGLDTYNSPLHF. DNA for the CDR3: TGTGCTAGTGGTTTGGTAACTGGCGGGTTGGATACCTATAATTCACCCCTCCACTTT.